The T cell receptor beta chain described here comes from a study of blood T cell repertoires in COVID-19. About the research overall: The study drew acute and convalescent COVID-19 samples from the United States, Italy and Spain. T cells, B-cell-depleted T cells, or PBMCs provided the cDNA or gDNA that served as material.

As originally analysed: Estimation of nucleated cell counts was performed using reference gene primer amplification. The table came from immunoSEQ multiplex PCR; TCRdb's copy has only in-frame clones and leaves some out. V, J and clone size derive from that table, while D and trimming were established from the DNA sequence. This sample has about 49,000 clones, with 65% to 85% found just once. Per the germline V gene, CDR1 is SGHNT and CDR2 is YYREEE (reference sequence). The CDR3 has 12 residues. Trimming took off 4 bases at V and 6 bases at J, with 7 bases between the two ends. V is TRBV5-4 and J is TRBJ2-2, with D perhaps TRBD1 (6 bases). What was sequenced was peripheral blood. This receptor was obtained from a man aged 45 to 65 with acute or convalescent COVID-19. In DNA form, the CDR3 reads TGTGCCAGCAGCGAGGGGGCCGGGGAGCTGTTTTTT. It translates to CASSEGAGELFF.